This TCR beta chain was observed in a study of T cell repertoires in cytomegalovirus infection (dated by TCRdb to the late 2010s). A note on the overall study: The HLA type of each donor mattered for the analysis, because public TCR beta signatures pointed to carriage of CMV infection along with the matching HLA type. What the study reported, not specific to this receptor: Carriers of CMV infection plus the relevant HLA type were discriminated by the cumulative frequency of public TCR beta family members in the study cohort and in an independent roughly 340-donor cohort. In the ex vivo response, HLA-C-restricted CMV-specific TCR beta clonotypes were dominant, and in two of eight donors the single most frequent clonotype came from this HLA-C-restricted group.

This clonotype was recorded at least ten times. What antigen it recognizes has not been identified. The input lacks base qualities; no much larger clone sits a single base away. TCRdb lists the instrument as Illumina HiSeq 1500. The raw public reads went through TCRdb reprocessing: fastp at Q25, MiXCR clone calling, in-frame beta chains kept. CDR3 protein duplicates are merged, each entry listing the most common genes and DNA. A total of about 320,000 distinct CDR3 sequences appear in this sample, more than 9% of them only once. Clones ranked in the top ten supply about 4.5% of the sample. Trimming removed 0 bases from V and 7 bases from J, leaving 3 bases between the germline ends. The CDR3 covers 12 residues, taking in both the cysteine and the phenylalanine. Of the read, only the CDR3 DNA is kept; its 36 bases are in frame from base 1.

Sequencing was performed on PBMCs. This TCR was sampled from a human donor in good health (CMV status not recorded). Some clones in this sample may be carry-over from other donors' samples. The rearrangement joined TRBV12-3 or TRBV12-4 to TRBJ2-2; the D gene identity is not certain. In nucleotides, the sequence is TGTGCCAGCAGTTTAGCACACGGGGAGCTGTTTTTT. The translation is CASSLAHGELFF.